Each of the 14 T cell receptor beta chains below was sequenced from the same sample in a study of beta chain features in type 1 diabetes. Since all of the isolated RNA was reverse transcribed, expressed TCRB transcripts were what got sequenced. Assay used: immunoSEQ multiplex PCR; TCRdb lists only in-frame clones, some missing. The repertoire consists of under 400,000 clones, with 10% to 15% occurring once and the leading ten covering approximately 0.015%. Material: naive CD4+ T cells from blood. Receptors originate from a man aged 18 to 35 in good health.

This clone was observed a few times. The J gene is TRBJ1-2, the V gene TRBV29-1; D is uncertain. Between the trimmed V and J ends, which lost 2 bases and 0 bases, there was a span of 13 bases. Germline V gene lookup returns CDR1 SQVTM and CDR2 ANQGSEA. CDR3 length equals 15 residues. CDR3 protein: CSVELGDISNYGYTF. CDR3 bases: TGCAGCGTTGAATTAGGCGACATCTCTAACTATGGCTACACCTTC.

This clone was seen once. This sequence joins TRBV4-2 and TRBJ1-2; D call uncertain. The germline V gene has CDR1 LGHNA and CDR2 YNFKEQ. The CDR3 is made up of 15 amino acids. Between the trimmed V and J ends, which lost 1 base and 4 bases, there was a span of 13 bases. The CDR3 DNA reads TGTGCCAGCAGCCAAGGTTTAGGCGGATCCTATGGCTACACCTTC. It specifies CASSQGLGGSYGYTF.

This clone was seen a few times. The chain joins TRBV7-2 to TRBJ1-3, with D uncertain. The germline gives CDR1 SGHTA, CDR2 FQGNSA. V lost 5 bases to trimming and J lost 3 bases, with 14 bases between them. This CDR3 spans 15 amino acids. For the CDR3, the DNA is TGTGCCAGCAGCGTAAATTCTGTACTTGGAAACACCATATATTTT. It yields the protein CASSVNSVLGNTIYF.

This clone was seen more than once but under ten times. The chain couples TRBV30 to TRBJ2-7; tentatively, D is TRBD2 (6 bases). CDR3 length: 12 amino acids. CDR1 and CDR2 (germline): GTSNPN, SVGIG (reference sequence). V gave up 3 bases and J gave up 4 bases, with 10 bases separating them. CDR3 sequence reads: CAWSHGRYEQYF. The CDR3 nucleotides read TGTGCCTGGAGCCATGGGAGGTACGAGCAGTACTTC.

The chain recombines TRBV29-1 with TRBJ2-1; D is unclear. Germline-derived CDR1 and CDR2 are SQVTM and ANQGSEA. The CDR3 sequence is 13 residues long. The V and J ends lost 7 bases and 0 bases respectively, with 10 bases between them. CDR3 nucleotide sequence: TGCAGCGGGAGAAGGAGCTCCTACAATGAGCAGTTCTTC. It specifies CSGRRSSYNEQFF.

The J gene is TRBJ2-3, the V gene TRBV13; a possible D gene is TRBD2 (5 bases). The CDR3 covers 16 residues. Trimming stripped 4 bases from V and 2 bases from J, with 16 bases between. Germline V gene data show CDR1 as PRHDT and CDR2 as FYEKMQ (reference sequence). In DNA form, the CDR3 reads TGTGCCAGCAGCTCACCAGGACGGGAAATCACAGATACGCAGTATTTT. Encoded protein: CASSSPGREITDTQYF.

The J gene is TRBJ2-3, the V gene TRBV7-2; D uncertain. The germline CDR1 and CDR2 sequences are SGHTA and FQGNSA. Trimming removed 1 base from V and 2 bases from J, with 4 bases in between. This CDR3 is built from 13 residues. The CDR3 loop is CASSLVVTDTQYF. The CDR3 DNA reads TGTGCCAGCAGCTTAGTAGTCACAGATACGCAGTATTTT.

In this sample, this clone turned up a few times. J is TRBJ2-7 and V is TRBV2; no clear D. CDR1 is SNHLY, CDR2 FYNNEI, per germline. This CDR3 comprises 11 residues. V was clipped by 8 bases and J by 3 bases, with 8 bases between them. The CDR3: CASGNRYEQYF. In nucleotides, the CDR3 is TGTGCCAGCGGCAACCGCTACGAGCAGTACTTC. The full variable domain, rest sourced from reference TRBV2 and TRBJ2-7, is EPEVTQTPSHQVTQMGQEVILRCVPISNHLYFYWYRQILGQKVEFLVSFYNNEISEKSEIFDDQFSVERPDGSNFTLKIRSTKLEDSAMYFCASGNRYEQYFGPGTRLTVT.

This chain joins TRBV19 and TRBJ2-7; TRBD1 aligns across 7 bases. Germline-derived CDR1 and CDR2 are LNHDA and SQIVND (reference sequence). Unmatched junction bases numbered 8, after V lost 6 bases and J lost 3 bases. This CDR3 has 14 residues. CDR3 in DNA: TGTGCCAGTAGCATACGACAGGGAAGCTACGAGCAGTACTTC. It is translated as CASSIRQGSYEQYF.

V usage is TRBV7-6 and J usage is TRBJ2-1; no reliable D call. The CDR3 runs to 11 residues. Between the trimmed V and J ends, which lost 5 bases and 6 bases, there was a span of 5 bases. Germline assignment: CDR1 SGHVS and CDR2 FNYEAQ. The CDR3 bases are TGTGCCAGCAGCCTCGGCAATGAGCAGTTCTTC. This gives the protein CASSLGNEQFF.

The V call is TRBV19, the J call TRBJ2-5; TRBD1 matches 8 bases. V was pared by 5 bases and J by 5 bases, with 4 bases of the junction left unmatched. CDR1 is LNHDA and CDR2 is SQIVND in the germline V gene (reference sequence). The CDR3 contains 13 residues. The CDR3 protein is CASSPGGRETQYF. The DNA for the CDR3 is TGTGCCAGTAGTCCAGGGGGCCGGGAGACCCAGTACTTC.

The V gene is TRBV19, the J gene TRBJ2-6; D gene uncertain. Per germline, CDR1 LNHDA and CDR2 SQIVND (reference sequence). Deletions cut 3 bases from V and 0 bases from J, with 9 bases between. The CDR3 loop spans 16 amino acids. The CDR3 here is CASSIQQISGANVLTF. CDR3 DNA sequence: TGTGCCAGTAGTATCCAACAGATCTCTGGGGCCAACGTCCTGACTTTC.

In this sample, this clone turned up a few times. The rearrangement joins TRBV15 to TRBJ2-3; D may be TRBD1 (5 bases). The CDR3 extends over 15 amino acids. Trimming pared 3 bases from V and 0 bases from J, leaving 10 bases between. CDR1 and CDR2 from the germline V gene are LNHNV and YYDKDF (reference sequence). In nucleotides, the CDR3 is TGTGCCACCAGCAGGTGGGGCATAAGCACAGATACGCAGTATTTT. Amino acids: CATSRWGISTDTQYF.

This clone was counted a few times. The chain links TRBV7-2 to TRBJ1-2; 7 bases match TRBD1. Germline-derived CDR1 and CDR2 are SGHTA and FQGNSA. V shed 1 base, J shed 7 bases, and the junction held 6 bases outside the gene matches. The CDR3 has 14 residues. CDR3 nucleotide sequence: TGTGCCAGCAGCTTAGGACAGGGAGGACCTGGCTACACCTTC. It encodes CASSLGQGGPGYTF.